The rows below give T cell receptor beta chains drawn from one sample of a study of STAT5B mutations in CD4+ large granular lymphocyte leukemia. This table comes from immunoSEQ multiplex PCR, and its TCRdb copy is limited to in-frame clones, with some not included. The sample holds about 48,000 clones; less than 85% are singletons and the top ten take about 1.6%. Sequences were obtained from CD4+ T cells from blood buffy coats. These receptors originate from a human donor in good health. CDR3s include the opening cysteine and the closing phenylalanine or tryptophan. A D gene is named only where the DNA matches it firmly. Size tells how often a clone was seen (once, few, many) or the class of an expanded clone, and some rows leave it out.

TRBV7-6	-	TRBJ2-3	-	CASSLFPGGTDTQYF	TGTGCCAGCAGCTTATTTCCGGGAGGCACAGATACGCAGTATTTT
TRBV7-2	TRBD1	TRBJ2-1	once	CASRAGTGQFF	TGTGCCAGCAGAGCCGGGACAGGGCAGTTCTTC
TRBV7-2	TRBD2	TRBJ2-7	-	CASRLTGTSGYEQYF	TGTGCCAGCCGCTTAACCGGGACTAGCGGCTACGAGCAGTACTTC
TRBV5-3	-	TRBJ1-4	-	CARSLRWGTTNEKLFF	TGTGCCAGAAGCTTGAGGTGGGGGACAACTAATGAAAAACTGTTTTTT
TRBV19	-	TRBJ1-2	-	CASSVTHREVYGYTF	TGTGCCAGTAGTGTGACGCATCGAGAGGTCTATGGCTACACCTTC
TRBV12-5	TRBD1	TRBJ2-2	-	CASGLGTGGTGELFF	TGTGCTAGTGGTCTAGGGACAGGGGGGACCGGGGAGCTGTTTTTT
TRBV7-2	-	TRBJ2-5	-	CASSRLGETQYF	TGTGCCAGCAGCCGGCTGGGAGAGACCCAGTACTTC
TRBV7-9	-	TRBJ1-1	-	CASSPGADTEAFF	TGTGCCAGCAGCCCAGGGGCGGACACTGAAGCTTTCTTT
TRBV29-1	-	TRBJ2-3	once	CSVGRGGTDTQYF	TGCAGCGTTGGGCGGGGTGGGACAGATACGCAGTATTTT
TRBV7-8	TRBD2	TRBJ2-5	-	CASSSRGGVSETQYF	TGTGCCAGCAGCTCGCGGGGAGGGGTTTCGGAGACCCAGTACTTC
TRBV7-3	TRBD1	TRBJ2-2	-	CASSSRQGWGGELFF	TGTGCCAGCAGCTCACGACAGGGCTGGGGCGGGGAGCTGTTTTTT
TRBV13	-	TRBJ2-2	-	CASSGSDRPTGELFF	TGTGCCAGCAGCGGTTCAGACAGGCCCACCGGGGAGCTGTTTTTT
TRBV6-5	-	TRBJ1-4	-	CASSRGAPNEKLFF	TGTGCCAGCAGCCGAGGGGCCCCAAATGAAAAACTGTTTTTT
TRBV5-8	-	TRBJ2-7	-	CASSLRVLGTYEQYF	TGTGCCAGCAGCTTGCGGGTGTTGGGAACCTACGAGCAGTACTTC
TRBV5-1	-	TRBJ2-7	-	CASSYGQSSYEQYF	TGCGCCAGCAGCTACGGACAAAGCTCCTACGAGCAGTACTTC
TRBV5-6	-	TRBJ2-1	-	CASRAKGGQFF	TGTGCCAGCAGGGCAAAGGGGGGGCAGTTCTTC
TRBV6-5	-	TRBJ1-3	-	CASRQGNTIYF	TGTGCCAGCAGGCAGGGAAACACCATATATTTT
TRBV5-5	-	TRBJ1-6	-	CASSLNRDAYSPLHF	TGTGCCAGCAGCTTAAACCGGGACGCCTATTCACCCCTCCACTTT
TRBV6-6	TRBD1	TRBJ1-1	-	CASSLGQSDTEAFF	TGTGCCAGCAGTTTGGGACAGTCGGACACTGAAGCTTTCTTT
TRBV6-5	-	TRBJ1-4	once	CASSYPQGNEKLFF	TGTGCCAGCAGTTATCCCCAGGGTAATGAAAAACTGTTTTTT
TRBV14	-	TRBJ2-3	-	CASSPRSAADTQYF	TGTGCCAGCAGCCCCCGGTCCGCCGCAGATACGCAGTATTTT
TRBV28	-	TRBJ2-1	-	CASGVDAGEQFF	TGTGCCAGCGGAGTCGACGCAGGGGAGCAGTTCTTC
TRBV19	TRBD1	TRBJ2-7	once	CASSTNDRGGYEQYF	TGTGCCAGTAGTACGAACGACAGGGGGGGCTACGAGCAGTACTTC
TRBV10-3	TRBD1	TRBJ1-6	-	CAISEEPGQGGSPLHF	TGTGCCATCAGTGAGGAACCGGGACAGGGGGGCTCACCCCTCCACTTT
TRBV29-1	-	TRBJ2-3	-	CSVDEGSTDTQYF	TGCAGCGTTGATGAGGGCAGCACAGATACGCAGTATTTT
TRBV21-1	-	TRBJ1-5	-	CASSTGGKEGNQPQHF	TGTGCCAGCAGCACCGGCGGGAAGGAGGGCAATCAGCCCCAGCATTTT
TRBV7-8	TRBD2	TRBJ2-5	-	CASSQPSGGAETQYF	TGTGCCAGCAGCCAACCAAGCGGGGGGGCGGAGACCCAGTACTTC
TRBV6-5	-	TRBJ2-7	once	CASRRRQESSYEQYF	TGTGCCAGCAGAAGGAGACAGGAATCCTCCTACGAGCAGTACTTC
TRBV13	-	TRBJ2-3	-	CASSLEPRTDTQYF	TGTGCCAGCAGCTTAGAGCCCCGCACAGATACGCAGTATTTT
TRBV2	-	TRBJ2-5	-	CASSNDRQETQYF	TGTGCCAGCAGCAACGACAGACAAGAGACCCAGTACTTC
TRBV2	-	TRBJ2-7	-	CASSESRGPGAEQYF	TGTGCCAGCAGTGAATCAAGGGGCCCAGGGGCCGAGCAGTACTTC
TRBV30	-	TRBJ1-1	-	CAWSSDSRNTEAFF	TGTGCCTGGAGTTCGGACAGCAGGAACACTGAAGCTTTCTTT
TRBV18	-	TRBJ2-3	-	CASSPTRTRSIADTQYF	TGTGCCAGCTCACCGACGAGGACTCGGTCAATTGCAGATACGCAGTATTTT
TRBV18	TRBD2	TRBJ2-1	-	CASSPQTSGGQYNEQFF	TGTGCCAGCTCACCGCAGACTAGCGGGGGACAATACAATGAGCAGTTCTTC
TRBV5-8	-	TRBJ1-3	-	CASSLAGSGSYISGNTIYF	TGTGCCAGCAGCTTGGCCGGGTCAGGGAGTTATATCTCTGGAAACACCATATATTTT
TRBV11-2	-	TRBJ2-1	-	CASSPSGSSYNEQFF	TGTGCCAGCAGCCCTTCCGGGTCCTCCTACAATGAGCAGTTCTTC
TRBV2	TRBD2	TRBJ2-3	few	CASSSGGTDTQYF	TGTGCCAGCAGTAGCGGGGGCACAGATACGCAGTATTTT
TRBV5-6	-	TRBJ1-3	-	CASRRQDTTIYF	TGTGCCAGCAGACGGCAGGATACCACCATATATTTT
TRBV5-6	-	TRBJ2-4	-	CASSLPGGGNIQYF	TGTGCCAGCAGCTTGCCAGGGGGGGGAAACATTCAGTACTTC
TRBV18	-	TRBJ2-5	-	CASSTGQGRLGETQYF	TGTGCCAGCTCGACGGGGCAGGGAAGGTTAGGAGAGACCCAGTACTTC
TRBV7-2	-	TRBJ1-2	-	CASSLVMSRDGYTF	TGTGCCAGCAGCTTAGTTATGTCGAGGGATGGCTACACCTTC
TRBV5-1	-	TRBJ2-2	-	CASSLVGNTGELFF	TGCGCCAGCAGCTTGGTTGGGAACACCGGGGAGCTGTTTTTT
TRBV18	-	TRBJ1-4	-	CASSPPQPGEKLFF	TGTGCCAGCTCTCCACCCCAACCGGGTGAAAAACTGTTTTTT
TRBV9	-	TRBJ2-5	once	CASSAPGLRGETQYF	TGTGCCAGCAGCGCCCCGGGACTGAGGGGGGAGACCCAGTACTTC
TRBV2	-	TRBJ1-1	-	CASSEWGYTEAFF	TGTGCCAGCAGTGAATGGGGGTACACTGAAGCTTTCTTT
TRBV7-8	TRBD1	TRBJ2-5	-	CASSTGTVQETQYF	TGTGCCAGCAGCACCGGGACAGTTCAAGAGACCCAGTACTTC
TRBV5-1	-	TRBJ1-1	-	CASSLAGTLNTEAFF	TGCGCCAGCAGCTTGGCAGGGACCTTGAACACTGAAGCTTTCTTT
TRBV2	-	TRBJ2-7	-	CASSQDNYEQYF	TGTGCCAGCAGTCAGGACAACTACGAGCAGTACTTC
TRBV28	-	TRBJ2-7	-	CASSLRGGKQYF	TGTGCCAGCAGTTTACGAGGGGGAAAGCAGTACTTC
TRBV23-1	-	TRBJ1-1	-	CASSQPEWKNTEAFF	TGCGCCAGCAGTCAGCCCGAGTGGAAGAACACTGAAGCTTTCTTT
TRBV7-2	-	TRBJ1-1	-	CASSHRGTEAFF	TGTGCCAGCAGTCACCGGGGGACTGAAGCTTTCTTT
TRBV9	-	TRBJ2-3	-	CASSVDPPGASTDTQYF	TGTGCCAGCAGCGTAGATCCCCCGGGGGCAAGCACAGATACGCAGTATTTT
TRBV2	-	TRBJ2-6	-	CASSEQGPSSGANVLTF	TGTGCCAGCAGTGAACAGGGACCTAGCTCTGGGGCCAACGTCCTGACTTTC
TRBV6-1	-	TRBJ1-5	few	CASSEPGVGGTQHF	TGTGCCAGCAGTGAACCTGGGGTTGGGGGGACCCAGCATTTT
TRBV6-1	-	TRBJ2-7	-	CASSDPLNRYEQYF	TGTGCCAGCAGTGACCCCCTCAATCGCTACGAGCAGTACTTC
TRBV5-4	-	TRBJ1-5	-	CASSLSDRDPGQPQHF	TGTGCCAGCAGCCTCTCGGACCGGGACCCCGGACAGCCCCAGCATTTT